The 14 T cell receptor beta chains reported below all come from one sample, sequenced in a study of identical twins. TCRdb re-analysed the 5' RACE reads in MiXCR, keeping a single row per CDR3 protein. The sample has 430,000 or so distinct CDR3 sequences; around 24% are singletons. The same sample was also used in a study of T cells expressing NK-cell markers.

Input material: CD4+ T cells sorted from blood. These receptors came from a woman younger than 35 in good health.

This clonotype was detected a few times. The rearrangement links TRBV10-1 to TRBJ2-5; the match to TRBD1 covers 9 bases. CDR1 WNHNN and CDR2 SYGVQD come from the germline V gene (reference sequence). This CDR3 comprises 16 residues. J gave up 0 bases and V 3 bases, and 5 bases lay outside the gene matches. Here the CDR3 DNA reads TGCGCCAGCAGTGACCTTGGGACAGGGAACCAAGAGACCCAGTACTTC. This gives the protein CASSDLGTGNQETQYF.

This clonotype was counted between two and nine times. The gene calls are TRBV12-3 or TRBV12-4 and TRBJ1-1; D is ambiguous. The CDR3 totals 13 residues. The V end lost 7 bases, the J end lost 0 bases, and 9 bases lay between the germline ends. CDR3 residues: CASINGMNTEAFF. In nucleotides, the CDR3 is TGTGCCAGCATAAACGGAATGAACACTGAAGCTTTCTTT.

This clonotype has a handful of counts. The chain has TRBV4-3 and TRBJ2-7, with D possibly called TRBD1 or TRBD2 (5 bases each). The CDR3 covers 15 residues. Between the trimmed V and J ends, which lost 1 base and 2 bases, there was a span of 12 bases. The germline CDR1 and CDR2 sequences are LGHNA and YSLEER. This CDR3 is CASSQGDAGTYEQYF. As DNA, the CDR3 is TGCGCCAGCAGCCAAGGGGACGCAGGGACCTACGAGCAGTACTTC.

This clonotype was detected a few times. The chain has TRBV20-1 and TRBJ2-3; 14 positions agree with TRBD2. CDR3 length: 19 amino acids. Germline CDR1 DFQATT, CDR2 SNEGSKA (reference sequence). V gave up 5 bases and J gave up 4 bases; unmatched junction bases: 17. The CDR3 spells CSAARFGTSGRGGADTQYF. The CDR3 DNA sequence: TGCAGTGCTGCACGATTCGGGACTAGCGGGAGAGGGGGGGCAGATACGCAGTATTTT.

This clonotype has a count of ten or more. V usage is TRBV5-1 and J usage is TRBJ2-3; D is possibly TRBD2 (6 bases). Germline CDR1 and CDR2: SGHRS and YFSETQ. This CDR3 contains 16 residues. V was cut by 1 base and J by 6 bases, with 18 bases left in between. CDR3 residues: CASSLKFWTNSDTQYF. CDR3 in DNA: TGCGCCAGCAGCTTGAAATTTTGGACTAACAGCGATACGCAGTATTTT.

This clonotype has a handful of counts. V is TRBV5-1 and J is TRBJ2-7, with D possibly matching TRBD1 (5 bases). The CDR3 is 13 amino acids. Trimming pared 4 bases from V and 0 bases from J, leaving 8 bases between. CDR1 is SGHRS, CDR2 YFSETQ, per germline. DNA of the CDR3: TGCGCCAGCAGCCAAACAGGCTCCTACGAGCAGTACTTC. It yields the protein CASSQTGSYEQYF.

In its sample, this clonotype was seen a few times. J is TRBJ2-1 and V is TRBV5-1, with TRBD2 matching 9 bases. The CDR3 sequence is 14 residues long. Germline CDR1 SGHRS, CDR2 YFSETQ. Germline trimming cut 3 bases from V and 10 bases from J; bases unmatched to any gene: 8. CDR3 amino acids: CASSSGLADSEQFF. Here the CDR3 DNA reads TGCGCCAGCAGCTCGGGACTAGCAGATTCCGAGCAGTTCTTC.

This clonotype was seen a handful of times. V gene TRBV24-1 combines with J gene TRBJ2-3, with TRBD1 matching over 8 bases. V was clipped by 5 bases and J by 3 bases; unmatched bases: 6. CDR3 length: 15 amino acids. Germline V gives CDR1 KGHDR, CDR2 SFDVKD. The CDR3 region has the DNA TGTGCCACCAGTGCAAGACAGGGGATAACAGATACGCAGTATTTT. This sequence encodes CATSARQGITDTQYF.

This clonotype was found a few times. CDR3 residues: CASSEGLAEDTQYF. CDR3 in DNA: TGCGCCAGCAGCGAAGGACTAGCAGAAGATACGCAGTATTTT. The chain combines TRBV5-1 with TRBJ2-3; 8 nucleotides match TRBD2. Trimming at V came to 4 bases and at J to 5 bases, leaving 6 bases not matched to a gene. This CDR3 region has 14 residues. The germline V gene has CDR1 SGHRS and CDR2 YFSETQ.

This clonotype was seen more than once but under ten times. The chain uses TRBV20-1 and TRBJ2-3; 12 bases match TRBD2. Germline V CDR1 and CDR2: DFQATT, SNEGSKA (reference sequence). J lost 4 bases, V lost 2 bases, and 4 bases had no gene match. The CDR3 is made up of 15 amino acids. This CDR3 is CSARRASGGADTQYF. The DNA of the CDR3 is TGCAGTGCTAGACGGGCTAGCGGGGGGGCAGATACGCAGTATTTT.

In this sample, this clonotype turned up a few times. The V call is TRBV7-9, the J call TRBJ2-3, with unresolved D. The CDR3 sequence is 13 residues long. Germline CDR1 is SEHNR and CDR2 is FQNEAQ (reference sequence). Trimming pared 5 bases from V and 9 bases from J, leaving 15 bases between. CDR3 bases: TGTGCCAGCAGCCGTGACGGATGGGGAACGCAGTATTTT. Its translation is CASSRDGWGTQYF.

The chain employs TRBV5-1 and TRBJ2-7, with 7 bases lining up with TRBD1. V lost 4 bases to trimming and J lost 0 bases; unmatched junction nucleotides: 4. The germline gives CDR1 SGHRS, CDR2 YFSETQ. The CDR3 covers 14 residues. CDR3 region: CASSKGQSSYEQYF. The CDR3 DNA follows: TGCGCCAGCAGCAAGGGACAGAGCTCCTACGAGCAGTACTTC.

The chain links TRBV12-3 or TRBV12-4 to TRBJ1-3; D remains ambiguous. The germline V and J ends were trimmed by 3 bases and 7 bases, with 7 bases remaining between them. The CDR3 is 12 amino acids. The CDR3 is CASSFRANTIYF. The DNA of the CDR3 is TGTGCCAGCAGTTTCCGCGCGAACACCATATATTTT.

The chain recombines TRBV7-9 with TRBJ2-1; TRBD2 aligns across 7 bases. The CDR3 length is 16 residues. Per the germline V gene, CDR1 is SEHNR and CDR2 is FQNEAQ (reference sequence). Losses at the gene ends were 1 base for V and 6 bases for J; bases not matched to a gene: 9. For the CDR3, the DNA is TGTGCCAGCAGCTTAGGCCTTGGGAGCGGGATCAATGAGCAGTTCTTC. It is translated as CASSLGLGSGINEQFF.